The entry below describes one TCR beta chain. Its specificity is unknown. It was 150 to 200 ng DNA, about 30,000 T cell genomes, that sorted-subset replicate PCRs used. Here immunoSEQ multiplex PCR was the method, and the copy in TCRdb shows in-frame clones only, minus some. The data contain over a million clones, approximately 76% of them singletons. The entry originates in a study of shared clonotypes between healthy human individuals. Nashville, Tennessee was home to all donors, who were Caucasian adults. Overall study findings and caveats: Clonotypes shared by all four donors outscored non-shared clonotypes in generation probability.

The CDR3 contains 15 residues. The receptor's source is a man aged 18 to 29 in good health. The rearrangement joins TRBV21-1 to TRBJ2-7; the D call TRBD2 from the table was never checked on the DNA. TRBV21-1 is a listed pseudogene. The sequencing sample was made of memory CD4+ T cells sorted from blood. Subset defined: CD45RA-negative fraction. This chain's CDR3 is CASSKDGRGPGEQYF. CDR3 in DNA: TGTGCCAGCAGCAAAGATGGGAGAGGACCGGGCGAGCAGTACTTC.